Shown below are 15 T cell receptor beta chains from a single sample sequenced in a study of T-cell reconstitution after alpha-beta-depleted transplantation in children. Unique molecular identifiers were built into the TCRbeta library. TCRdb ran MiXCR on the PCR reads and lists one entry per CDR3 protein. The data contain hundreds of thousands of distinct CDR3 sequences, 15% to 20% of them singletons. The source was PBMCs from the stem cell graft donor, collected from the stem cell graft. The receptors here all came from a human donor who donated a stem cell graft to a child with acute myeloid leukemia.

The chain is built from TRBV7-9 and TRBJ2-1, with unresolved D. V was pared by 1 base and J by 0 bases, with 10 bases between. This CDR3 has 16 amino acids. Germline loops: CDR1 SEHNR, CDR2 FQNEAQ (reference sequence). CDR3 bases: TGTGCCAGCAGCTTAGGGGTAGGAAGCTCCTACAATGAGCAGTTCTTC. Amino acid sequence: CASSLGVGSSYNEQFF.

This clonotype was counted only a few times. This chain joins TRBV24-1 and TRBJ2-1; 8 positions match TRBD2. J lost 4 bases, V lost 7 bases, and 5 bases had no gene match. CDR1 is KGHDR and CDR2 is SFDVKD in the germline V gene. CDR3 length: 14 amino acids. The chain's CDR3 is CATSVAGMYNEQFF. The CDR3 DNA is TGTGCCACCAGCGTAGCGGGGATGTACAATGAGCAGTTCTTC.

This clonotype came up many times. The chain is built from TRBV6-4 and TRBJ2-1; D might be TRBD1 (7 bases). This CDR3 is 14 amino acids long. Trimming removed 3 bases at V and 8 bases at J, with 14 bases between. Germline lookup yields CDR1 MRHNA and CDR2 SNTAGT. This chain's CDR3 is CASSERDSADEQFF. CDR3 DNA sequence: TGTGCCAGCAGTGAGCGGGACAGTGCCGATGAGCAGTTCTTC.

The chain has TRBV12-2 and TRBJ2-7; TRBD1 is the table's D call and was not checked against the DNA. TRBV12-2 is a pseudogene. This CDR3 is built from 16 residues. The CDR3 DNA follows: TGTGCAAGTCGCTTAGTCGGACAGACAAGCTCCTACGAGCAGTACTTC. Its protein is CASRLVGQTSSYEQYF.

This clonotype was seen ten or more times. This chain uses TRBV24-1 with TRBJ2-7; maybe TRBD1 (5 bases). The CDR3 covers 15 residues. The germline gives CDR1 KGHDR, CDR2 SFDVKD. The V end was cut by 3 bases, the J end by 4 bases, with 15 bases between. CDR3 bases: TGTGCCACCAGTGATGGGCAGGGTGGATCGTACGAGCAGTACTTC. Translating it yields CATSDGQGGSYEQYF.

The chain employs TRBV9 and TRBJ1-1; D perhaps matches TRBD1 (5 bases). V was pared by 3 bases and J by 1 base, with 10 bases between. CDR3 length: 14 residues. Germline CDR1 SGDLS, CDR2 YYNGEE. CDR3 region: CASSDGGANTEAFF. The CDR3 coding sequence is TGTGCCAGCAGCGACGGGGGAGCGAACACTGAAGCTTTCTTT.

This clonotype was detected many times. This chain uses TRBV5-6 with TRBJ2-7; 10 bases align to TRBD1. The CDR3 has 13 amino acids. J lost 3 bases, V lost 3 bases, and 0 bases had no gene match. The germline gives CDR1 SGHDT, CDR2 YYEEEE. The CDR3 is CASSWDRGYEQYV. As DNA, the CDR3 is TGTGCCAGCAGCTGGGACAGGGGCTACGAGCAGTACGTC.

There are a few counts of this clonotype. This chain joins TRBV20-1 and TRBJ1-3; D is uncertain. The CDR3 length is 16 residues. Trimming took off 1 base at V and 0 bases at J, with 13 bases between the two ends. Germline assignment: CDR1 DFQATT and CDR2 SNEGSKA (reference sequence). CDR3: CSARGGVNPSGNTIYF. In DNA, the CDR3 is TGCAGTGCTAGAGGAGGAGTAAATCCCTCTGGAAACACCATATATTTT.

The V call is TRBV4-1, the J call TRBJ1-5; D gene ambiguous. Trimming cost V 1 base and J 5 bases, with 15 bases left between them. The germline gives CDR1 MGHRA, CDR2 YSYEKL. The CDR3 has 16 amino acids. CDR3 amino acids: CASSQVHETLYQPQHF. Here the CDR3 DNA reads TGCGCCAGCAGCCAAGTCCACGAGACTTTGTATCAGCCCCAGCATTTT.

This clonotype showed up many times. This sequence joins TRBV5-6 and TRBJ1-1; 7 nucleotides agree with TRBD1. J lost 1 base, V lost 1 base, and 7 bases had no gene match. Germline V gene lookup returns CDR1 SGHDT and CDR2 YYEEEE. This CDR3 spans 16 amino acids. CDR3 loop: CASSLIGDSRNTEAFF. The CDR3 DNA reads TGTGCCAGCAGCTTGATTGGGGACAGCAGGAACACTGAAGCTTTCTTT.

The V call is TRBV12-3 or TRBV12-4, the J call TRBJ1-2, with 9 bases matching TRBD1. This CDR3 spans 18 amino acids. V dropped 5 bases and J dropped 8; count of bases not matched to a gene: 21. The CDR3 here is CASSPGGTGLVIVEGYTF. CDR3 bases: TGTGCCAGCAGTCCTGGAGGGACAGGGCTTGTAATCGTCGAAGGCTACACCTTC.

This chain uses TRBV12-3 or TRBV12-4 with TRBJ2-4, with D possibly being TRBD1 (6 bases). The CDR3 contains 15 residues. Deletions cut 3 bases from V and 5 bases from J, with 14 bases between. The DNA of the CDR3 is TGTGCCAGCAGTTTTACCAGGGGCCCCCAAAACATTCAGTACTTC. Translating gives CASSFTRGPQNIQYF.

This clonotype was picked up many times. The CDR3 DNA sequence: TGCAGCGTTGGGGGACAGATGCTGAACGAGCAGTACTTC. Protein: CSVGGQMLNEQYF. The V call is TRBV29-1, the J call TRBJ2-7; 7 positions match TRBD1. CDR1 and CDR2 (germline): SQVTM, ANQGSEA. V lost 4 bases to trimming and J lost 5 bases; unmatched junction nucleotides: 8. The CDR3 covers 13 residues.

This chain uses TRBV27 with TRBJ2-1, with TRBD1 as a possible D gene (6 bases). This CDR3 region has 19 residues. V was shortened by 6 bases and J by 0 bases, with 24 bases between the two germline ends. The germline V gene has CDR1 MNHEY and CDR2 SMNVEV (reference sequence). This chain's CDR3 is CASSTRQDLIRSSYNEQFF. The CDR3 DNA follows: TGTGCCAGCAGCACACGACAGGATCTGATACGAAGCTCCTACAATGAGCAGTTCTTC.

This clonotype was seen at least ten times. This rearrangement joins TRBV20-1 to TRBJ2-7; D is possibly TRBD1 (5 bases). The germline V gene has CDR1 DFQATT and CDR2 SNEGSKA (reference sequence). Between the trimmed V and J ends, which lost 3 bases and 0 bases, there was a span of 9 bases. This CDR3 has 13 residues. The CDR3 sequence is CSASRASSYEQYF. As DNA, the CDR3 is TGCAGTGCTAGCAGGGCGAGCTCCTACGAGCAGTACTTC.